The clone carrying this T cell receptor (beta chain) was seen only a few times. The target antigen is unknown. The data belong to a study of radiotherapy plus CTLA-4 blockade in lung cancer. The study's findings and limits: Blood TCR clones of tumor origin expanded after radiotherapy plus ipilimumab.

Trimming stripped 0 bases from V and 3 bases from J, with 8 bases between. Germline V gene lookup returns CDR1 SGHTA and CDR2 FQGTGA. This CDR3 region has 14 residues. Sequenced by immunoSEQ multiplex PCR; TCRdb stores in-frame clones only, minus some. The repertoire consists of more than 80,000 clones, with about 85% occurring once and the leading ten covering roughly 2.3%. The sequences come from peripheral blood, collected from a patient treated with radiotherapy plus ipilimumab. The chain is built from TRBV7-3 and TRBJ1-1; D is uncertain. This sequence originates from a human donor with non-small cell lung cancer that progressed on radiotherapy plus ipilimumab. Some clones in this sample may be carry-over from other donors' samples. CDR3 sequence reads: CASSLTTGDTEAFF. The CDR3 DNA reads TGTGCCAGCAGCTTAACTACCGGGGACACTGAAGCTTTCTTT.